This TCR beta chain stems from a study of blood T cells in healthy people across ages. CDR1 and CDR2 (germline): DFQATT, SNEGSKA (reference sequence). V gave up 5 bases and J gave up 1 base, with 21 bases separating them. The CDR3 totals 17 residues. Study conclusions and caveats: TCR beta diversity per million T cells fell roughly linearly with age.

Using a J-beta primer mix together with a sample-barcoded 5' primer, a second PCR was run for about 6 to 12 cycles. With 12 random nucleotides, a template-switch adaptor tagged each individual cDNA molecule. From the 5' RACE reads, TCRdb called clonotypes with MiXCR, one entry per CDR3 protein. The top ten hold 25% to 35% of the sample, which has about 670,000 distinct CDR3 sequences, around 43% seen once. Notes on this clonotype: Its target is not known.

Peripheral blood samples of roughly 10 milliliters were drawn from each donor. The chain employs TRBV20-1 and TRBJ1-5; D remains unclear. Sequenced sample: blood. This receptor was obtained from a man older than 75 in good health. Here the CDR3 DNA reads TGCAGTGCTTCTCTCGTGGCCGGAGACGTAAGCAATCAGCCCCAGCATTTT. This translates into CSASLVAGDVSNQPQHF.